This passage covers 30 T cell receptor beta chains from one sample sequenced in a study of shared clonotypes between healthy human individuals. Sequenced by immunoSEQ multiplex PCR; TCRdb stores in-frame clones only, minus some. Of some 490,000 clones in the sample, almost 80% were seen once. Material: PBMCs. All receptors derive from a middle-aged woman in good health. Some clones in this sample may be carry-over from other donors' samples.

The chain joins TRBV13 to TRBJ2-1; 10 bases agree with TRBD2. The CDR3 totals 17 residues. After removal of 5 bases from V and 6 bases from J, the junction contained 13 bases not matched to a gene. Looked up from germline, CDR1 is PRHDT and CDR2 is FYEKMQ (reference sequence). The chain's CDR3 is CASSPSTGSGRLNEQFF. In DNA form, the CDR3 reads TGTGCCAGCAGCCCCTCCACCGGTAGCGGGAGGCTCAATGAGCAGTTCTTC.

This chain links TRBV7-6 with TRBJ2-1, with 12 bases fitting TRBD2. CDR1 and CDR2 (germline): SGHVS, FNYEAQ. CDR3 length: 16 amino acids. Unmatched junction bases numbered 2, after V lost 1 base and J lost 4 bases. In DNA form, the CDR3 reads TGTGCCAGCAGCTTAGGGACTAGCGGGGAGTACAATGAGCAGTTCTTC. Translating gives CASSLGTSGEYNEQFF.

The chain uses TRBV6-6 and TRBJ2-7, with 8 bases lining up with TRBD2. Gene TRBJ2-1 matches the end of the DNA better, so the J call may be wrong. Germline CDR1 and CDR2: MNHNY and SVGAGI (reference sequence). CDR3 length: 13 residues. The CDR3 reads CASSYRGGYEQFF. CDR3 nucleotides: TGTGCCAGCAGTTACCGGGGGGGCTATGAGCAGTTCTTC.

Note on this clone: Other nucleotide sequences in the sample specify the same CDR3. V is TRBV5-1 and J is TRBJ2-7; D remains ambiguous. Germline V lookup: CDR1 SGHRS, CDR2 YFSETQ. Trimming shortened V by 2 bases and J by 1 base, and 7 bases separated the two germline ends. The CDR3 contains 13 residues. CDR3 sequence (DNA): TGCGCCAGCAGCTTTCAAGGTTCCTACGAGCAGTACTTC. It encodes CASSFQGSYEQYF.

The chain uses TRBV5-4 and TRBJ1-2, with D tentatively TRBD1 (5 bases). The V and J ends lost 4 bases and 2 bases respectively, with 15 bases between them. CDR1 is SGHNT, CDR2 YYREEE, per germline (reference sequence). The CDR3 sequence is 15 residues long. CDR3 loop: CASSRDRQTNYGYTF. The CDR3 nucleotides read TGTGCCAGCAGCCGAGACAGACAAACGAACTATGGCTACACCTTC. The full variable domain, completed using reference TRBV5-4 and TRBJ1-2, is ETGVTQSPTHLIKTRGQQVTLRCSSQSGHNTVSWYQQALGQGPQFIFQYYREEENGRGNFPPRFSGLQFPNYSSELNVNALELDDSALYLCASSRDRQTNYGYTFGSGTRLTVV.

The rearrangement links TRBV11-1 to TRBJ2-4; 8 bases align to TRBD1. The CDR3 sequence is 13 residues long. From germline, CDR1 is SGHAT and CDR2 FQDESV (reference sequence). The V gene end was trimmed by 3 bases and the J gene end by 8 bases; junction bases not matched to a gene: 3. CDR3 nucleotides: TGTGCCAGCAGCTTGCAGGGGGCATACATTCAGTACTTC. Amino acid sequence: CASSLQGAYIQYF.

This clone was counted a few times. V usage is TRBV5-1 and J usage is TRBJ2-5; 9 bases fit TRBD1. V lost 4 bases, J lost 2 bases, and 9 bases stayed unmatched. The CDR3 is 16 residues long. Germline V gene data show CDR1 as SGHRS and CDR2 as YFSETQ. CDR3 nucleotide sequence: TGCGCCAGCAGCAACCGGGACAGGGTGGGGCAAGAGACCCAGTACTTC. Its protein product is CASSNRDRVGQETQYF.

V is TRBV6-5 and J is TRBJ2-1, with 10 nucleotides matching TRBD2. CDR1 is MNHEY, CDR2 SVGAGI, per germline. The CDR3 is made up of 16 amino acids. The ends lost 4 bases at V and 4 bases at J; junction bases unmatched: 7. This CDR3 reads CASSFSGTSVYNEQFF. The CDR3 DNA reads TGTGCCAGCAGTTTCTCCGGGACTAGCGTATACAATGAGCAGTTCTTC.

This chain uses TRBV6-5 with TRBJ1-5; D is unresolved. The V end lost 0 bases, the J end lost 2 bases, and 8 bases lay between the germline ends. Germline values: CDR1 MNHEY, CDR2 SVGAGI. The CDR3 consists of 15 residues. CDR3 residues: CASSYSLQRNQPQHF. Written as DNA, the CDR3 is TGTGCCAGCAGTTACTCCCTCCAGCGCAATCAGCCCCAGCATTTT.

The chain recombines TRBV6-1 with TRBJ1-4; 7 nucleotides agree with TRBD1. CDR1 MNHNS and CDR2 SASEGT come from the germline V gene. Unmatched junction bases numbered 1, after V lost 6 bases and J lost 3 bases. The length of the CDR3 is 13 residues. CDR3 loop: CASRTGPNEKLFF. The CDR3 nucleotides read TGTGCCAGCAGGACAGGGCCTAATGAAAAACTGTTTTTT.

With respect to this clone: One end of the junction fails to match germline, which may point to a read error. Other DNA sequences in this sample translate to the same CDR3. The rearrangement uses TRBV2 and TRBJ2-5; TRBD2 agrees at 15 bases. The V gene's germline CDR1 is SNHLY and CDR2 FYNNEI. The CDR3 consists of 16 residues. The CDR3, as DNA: TGTGCCAGCAGTCCGGGACTAGCGGGAGGACGGGAGACTCAGTACTTC. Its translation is CASSPGLAGGRETQYF. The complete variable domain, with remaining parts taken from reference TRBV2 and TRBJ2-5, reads EPEVTQTPSHQVTQMGQEVILRCVPISNHLYFYWYRQILGQKVEFLVSFYNNEISEKSEIFDDQFSVERPDGSNFTLKIRSTKLEDSAMYFCASSPGLAGGRETQYFGPGTRLLVL.

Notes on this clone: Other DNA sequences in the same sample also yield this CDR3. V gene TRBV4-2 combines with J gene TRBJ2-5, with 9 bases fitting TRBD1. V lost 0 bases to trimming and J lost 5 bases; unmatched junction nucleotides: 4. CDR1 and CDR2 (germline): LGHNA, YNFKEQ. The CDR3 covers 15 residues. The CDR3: CASSQENRGQETQYF. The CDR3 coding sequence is TGTGCCAGCAGCCAAGAGAACAGGGGGCAGGAGACCCAGTACTTC.

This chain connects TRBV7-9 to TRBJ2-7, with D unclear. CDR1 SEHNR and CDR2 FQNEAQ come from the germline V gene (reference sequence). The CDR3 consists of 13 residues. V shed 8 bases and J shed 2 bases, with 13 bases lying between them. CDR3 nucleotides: TGTGCCAGCTCCCCGGACCCTACCTACGAGCAGTACTTC. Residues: CASSPDPTYEQYF.

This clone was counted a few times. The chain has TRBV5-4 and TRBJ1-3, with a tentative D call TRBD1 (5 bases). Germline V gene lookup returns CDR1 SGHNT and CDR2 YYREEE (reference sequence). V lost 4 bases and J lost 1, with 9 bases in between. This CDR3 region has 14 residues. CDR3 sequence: CASSRQGSGNTIYF. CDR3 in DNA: TGTGCCAGCAGCCGCCAGGGTTCTGGAAACACCATATATTTT. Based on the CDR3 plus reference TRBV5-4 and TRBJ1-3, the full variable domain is ETGVTQSPTHLIKTRGQQVTLRCSSQSGHNTVSWYQQALGQGPQFIFQYYREEENGRGNFPPRFSGLQFPNYSSELNVNALELDDSALYLCASSRQGSGNTIYFGEGSWLTVV.

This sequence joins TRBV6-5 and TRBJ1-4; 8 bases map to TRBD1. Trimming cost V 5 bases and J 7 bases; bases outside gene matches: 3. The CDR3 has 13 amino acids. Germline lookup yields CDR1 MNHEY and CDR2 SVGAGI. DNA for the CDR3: TGTGCCAGCAGTCCAGGGGGCGTTGAAAAACTGTTTTTT. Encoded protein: CASSPGGVEKLFF.

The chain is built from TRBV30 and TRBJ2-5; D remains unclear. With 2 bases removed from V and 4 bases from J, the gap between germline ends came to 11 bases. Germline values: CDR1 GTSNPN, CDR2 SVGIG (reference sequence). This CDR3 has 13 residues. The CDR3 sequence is CAWSSALLETQYF. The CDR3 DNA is TGTGCCTGGAGTTCTGCTTTGTTAGAGACCCAGTACTTC.

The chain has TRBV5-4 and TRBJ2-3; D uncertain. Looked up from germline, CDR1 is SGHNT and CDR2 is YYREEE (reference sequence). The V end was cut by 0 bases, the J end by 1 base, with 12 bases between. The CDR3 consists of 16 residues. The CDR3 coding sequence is TGTGCCAGCAGCTTGGGACGGCCGTCGGGCACAGATACGCAGTATTTT. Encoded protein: CASSLGRPSGTDTQYF.

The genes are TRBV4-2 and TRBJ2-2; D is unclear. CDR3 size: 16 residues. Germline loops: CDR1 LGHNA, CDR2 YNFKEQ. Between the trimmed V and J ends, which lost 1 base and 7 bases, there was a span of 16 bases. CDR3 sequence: CASSQVLSAVGGELFF. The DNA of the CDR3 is TGTGCCAGCAGCCAAGTCCTGAGTGCGGTTGGCGGGGAGCTGTTTTTT.

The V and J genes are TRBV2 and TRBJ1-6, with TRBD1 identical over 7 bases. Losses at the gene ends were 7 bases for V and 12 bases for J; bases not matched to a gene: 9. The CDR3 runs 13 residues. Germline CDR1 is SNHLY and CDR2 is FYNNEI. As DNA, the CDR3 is TGTGCCAGCATGCCCCAATGGACAGGACCCCTCCACTTT. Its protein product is CASMPQWTGPLHF.

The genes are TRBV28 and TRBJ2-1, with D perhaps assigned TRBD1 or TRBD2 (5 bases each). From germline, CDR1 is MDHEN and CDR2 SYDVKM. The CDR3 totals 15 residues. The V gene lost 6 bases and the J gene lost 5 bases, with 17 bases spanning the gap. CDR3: CASSPGSEGDNEQFF. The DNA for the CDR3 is TGTGCCAGCAGCCCGGGGTCAGAAGGGGACAATGAGCAGTTCTTC.

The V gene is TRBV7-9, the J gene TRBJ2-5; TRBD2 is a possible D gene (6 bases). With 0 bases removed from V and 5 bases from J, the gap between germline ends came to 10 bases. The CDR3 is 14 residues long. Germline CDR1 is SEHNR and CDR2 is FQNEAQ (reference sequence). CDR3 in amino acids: CASSLAGTPETQYF. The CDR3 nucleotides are TGTGCCAGCAGCTTAGCCGGGACTCCGGAGACCCAGTACTTC. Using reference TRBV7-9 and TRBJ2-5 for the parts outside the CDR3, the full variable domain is DTGVSQNPRHKITKRGQNVTFRCDPISEHNRLYWYRQTLGQGPEFLTYFQNEAQLEKSRLLSDRFSAERPKGSFSTLEIQRTEQGDSAMYLCASSLAGTPETQYFGPGTRLLVL.

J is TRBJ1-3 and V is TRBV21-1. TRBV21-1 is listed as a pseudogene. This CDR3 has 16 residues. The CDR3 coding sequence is TGTGCCAGCAGCGGGACGCCTACACCCTCTGGAAACACCATATATTTT. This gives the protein CASSGTPTPSGNTIYF.

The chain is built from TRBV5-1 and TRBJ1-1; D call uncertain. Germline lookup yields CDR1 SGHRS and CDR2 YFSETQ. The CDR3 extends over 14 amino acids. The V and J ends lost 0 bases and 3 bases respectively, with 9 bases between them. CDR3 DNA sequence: TGCGCCAGCAGCTTGGAATACAGCGACACTGAAGCTTTCTTT. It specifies CASSLEYSDTEAFF.

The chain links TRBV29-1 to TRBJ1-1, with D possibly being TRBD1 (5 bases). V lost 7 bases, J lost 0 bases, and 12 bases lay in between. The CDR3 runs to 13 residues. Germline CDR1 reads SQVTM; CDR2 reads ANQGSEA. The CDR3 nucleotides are TGCAGCGCTCGCAGGGAGCTGAACACTGAAGCTTTCTTT. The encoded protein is CSARRELNTEAFF.

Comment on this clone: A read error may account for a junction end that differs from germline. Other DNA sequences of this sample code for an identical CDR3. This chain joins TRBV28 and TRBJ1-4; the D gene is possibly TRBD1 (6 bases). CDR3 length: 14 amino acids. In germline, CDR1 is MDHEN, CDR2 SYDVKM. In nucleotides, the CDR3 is TGTGCTAGCAGCCCTGGACAGTGGGGAGAAAAACTGTTTTTT. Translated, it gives CASSPGQWGEKLFF.

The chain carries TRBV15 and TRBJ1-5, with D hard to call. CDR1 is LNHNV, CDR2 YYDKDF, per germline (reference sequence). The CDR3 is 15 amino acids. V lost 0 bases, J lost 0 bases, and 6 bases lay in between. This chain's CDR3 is CATSRDLNSNQPQHF. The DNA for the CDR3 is TGTGCCACCAGCAGAGATTTGAATAGCAATCAGCCCCAGCATTTT.

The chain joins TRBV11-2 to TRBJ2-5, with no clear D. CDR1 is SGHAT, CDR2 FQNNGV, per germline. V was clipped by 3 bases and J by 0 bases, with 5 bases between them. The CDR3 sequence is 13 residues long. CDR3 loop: CASSFGHQETQYF. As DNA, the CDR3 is TGTGCCAGCAGCTTCGGCCACCAAGAGACCCAGTACTTC.

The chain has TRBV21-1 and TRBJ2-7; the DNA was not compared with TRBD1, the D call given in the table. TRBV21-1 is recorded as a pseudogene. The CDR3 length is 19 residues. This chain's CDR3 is CASSKRRQPGSLSSYEQYF. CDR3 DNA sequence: TGTGCCAGCAGCAAAAGGCGTCAACCAGGAAGTTTGAGCTCCTACGAGCAGTACTTC.

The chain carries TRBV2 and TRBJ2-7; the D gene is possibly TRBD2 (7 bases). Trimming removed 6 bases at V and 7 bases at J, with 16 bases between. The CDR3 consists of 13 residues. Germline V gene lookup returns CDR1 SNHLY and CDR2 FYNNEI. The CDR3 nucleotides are TGTGCCAGCAGCCCTAGGGGGGGTGGTGAGCAGTACTTC. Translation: CASSPRGGGEQYF.

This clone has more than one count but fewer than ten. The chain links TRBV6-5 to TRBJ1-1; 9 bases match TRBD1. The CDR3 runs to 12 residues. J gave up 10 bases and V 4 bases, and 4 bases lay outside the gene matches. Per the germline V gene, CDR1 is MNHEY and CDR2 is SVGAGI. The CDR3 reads CASSSRDRAAFF. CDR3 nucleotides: TGTGCCAGCAGTTCCCGGGACAGGGCAGCTTTCTTT.